The 24 T cell receptor beta chains below all came from one sample that was sequenced in a study of T cells in women clearing cervical HPV infection. The data were produced by immunoSEQ multiplex PCR, yet TCRdb's version contains in-frame clones alone and is incomplete. In all, the sample yields about 20,000 clones. The sequenced sample was blood buffy coat. These receptors were collected from a woman aged 18 to 75 with a cervical HPV16 infection that either progressed to CIN3+ or cleared (not recorded which).

For this clone: The CDR3 extends 3 residues past the end of the read, so its final part is completed from the germline J gene. The chain uses TRBV7-9 and TRBJ2-3, with a possible D match to TRBD1 (5 bases). Trimming cost V 1 base and J 3 bases, with 8 bases left between them. CDR1 SEHNR and CDR2 FQNEAQ come from the germline V gene (reference sequence). The length of the CDR3 is 14 residues. The CDR3 region is CASSLVQGTDTQYF. The CDR3 bases that were read are TGTGCCAGCAGCTTAGTCCAGGGAACAGATACG.

Of note for this clone: At one of its ends the junction is not consistent with the germline gene, which may arise from a read error. The missing CDR3 end, 3 residues past where the read stops, is filled in from the germline J gene. This chain joins TRBV4-2 and TRBJ2-3, with 8 bases matching TRBD2. The germline V gene has CDR1 LGHNA and CDR2 YNFKEQ. The CDR3 runs 16 residues. The sequenced CDR3 bases are TGCGCCAGCAGCCAAGATTGGGCGGGAGGTGGGGATACG. It encodes CASSQDWAGGGDT. In full, the CDR3 reads CASSQDWAGGGDTQYF.

Worth noting for this clone: The CDR3 extends 3 residues past the end of the read, so its final part is completed from the germline J gene. V gene TRBV7-2 combines with J gene TRBJ2-2, with D tentatively TRBD2 (6 bases). The CDR3 length is 15 residues. Trimming cost V 5 bases and J 3 bases, with 13 bases left between them. From germline, CDR1 is SGHTA and CDR2 FQGNSA. The CDR3 spells CASSTLASHTGELFF. The sequenced CDR3 bases are TGTGCCAGCAGCACCCTAGCGTCCCACACCGGGGAG. Using reference TRBV7-2 and TRBJ2-2 for the parts outside the CDR3, the full variable domain is GAGVSQSPSNKVTEKGKDVELRCDPISGHTALYWYRQSLGQGLEFLIYFQGNSAPDKSGLPSDRFSAERTGGSVSTLTIQRTQQEDSAVYLCASSTLASHTGELFFGEGSRLTVL.

Notes on this clone: The CDR3 end is not reached by the read, which stops 3 residues before it; the germline J gene fills it in. V and J are TRBV20-1 and TRBJ2-3; 7 nucleotides match TRBD2. The CDR3 sequence is 14 residues long. V lost 7 bases and J lost 5; bases outside the gene matches: 12. Germline CDR1 reads DFQATT; CDR2 reads SNEGSKA (reference sequence). Partial CDR3 DNA: TGCAGTGGTCGCCCAAGCGGGGAGGGAGATACG. The encoded protein is CSGRPSGEGDT. The complete CDR3 sequence is CSGRPSGEGDTQYF.

With regard to this clone: The read ends 3 residues early relative to the CDR3; the germline J gene fills the gap. This rearrangement joins TRBV5-4 to TRBJ2-7; 9 nucleotides align to TRBD1. Unmatched junction bases numbered 5, after V lost 4 bases and J lost 0 bases. The CDR3 consists of 15 residues. Germline V lookup: CDR1 SGHNT, CDR2 YYREEE (reference sequence). The CDR3 here is CASSGPTGGSYEQYF. The DNA read from the CDR3 is TGTGCCAGCAGCGGACCGACAGGGGGCTCCTACGAG.

In regard to this clone: The missing CDR3 end, 3 residues past where the read stops, is filled in from the germline J gene. The gene calls are TRBV24-1 and TRBJ2-3, with 7 bases identical to TRBD2. The CDR3 consists of 16 residues. After removal of 0 bases from V and 6 bases from J, the junction contained 8 bases not matched to a gene. Germline loops: CDR1 KGHDR, CDR2 SFDVKD. The CDR3 region is CATSDLQFGGVDTQYF. The covered CDR3 bases are TGTGCCACCAGTGATTTGCAATTTGGGGGGGTGGATACG.

In the case of this clone: The read gets to within 3 residues of the CDR3 end, and the germline J gene fills in the rest. V is TRBV6-1 and J is TRBJ1-2, with D tentatively TRBD1 (6 bases). Germline V gives CDR1 MNHNS, CDR2 SASEGT. The CDR3 is 15 residues long. Trimming pared 3 bases from V and 6 bases from J, leaving 17 bases between. CDR3 DNA, as far as it was read: TGTGCCAGCAGTGATGGGGGCAGAGCCTACAATGGC. It yields the protein CASSDGGRAYNG. The entire CDR3 protein is CASSDGGRAYNGYTF.

Concerning this clone: The read falls 3 residues short of the CDR3 end, and the missing part is taken from the germline J gene. The J gene is TRBJ2-1, the V gene TRBV11-3, with 10 bases matching TRBD2. V was clipped by 3 bases and J by 9 bases; unmatched bases: 8. The germline CDR1 and CDR2 sequences are SGHNT and YENEEA. There are 15 residues in the CDR3. Incomplete CDR3 DNA: TGTGCCAGCAGCTTTGAGGGCTTAGCGGGAGGTGAG. As protein: CASSFEGLAGGE. The entire CDR3 protein reads CASSFEGLAGGEQFF.

About this clone itself: Read sequence stops 3 residues before the CDR3 end, and the germline J gene provides the missing end. The chain combines TRBV7-9 with TRBJ2-4; perhaps D is TRBD1 or TRBD2 (7 bases each). From germline, CDR1 is SEHNR and CDR2 FQNEAQ (reference sequence). The CDR3 has 15 amino acids. CDR3 residues: CASSRQGGFNYGQYF. CDR3 DNA, as far as it was read: TGTGCCAGCAGCAGACAGGGAGGGTTTAACTATGGT.

To note about this clone: With the read ending 3 residues before the CDR3 end, the germline J gene is used to fill in that end. The rearrangement uses TRBV19 and TRBJ2-2; the D gene is possibly TRBD1 (6 bases). The CDR3 totals 15 residues. Germline values: CDR1 LNHDA, CDR2 SQIVND (reference sequence). CDR3 bases read: TGTGCCAGTAGTACAAGCCACAGGGAAAATTCACCG. This gives the protein CASSTSHRENSP. The complete CDR3 reads CASSTSHRENSPLFF.

About this clone itself: One junction end disagrees with the germline gene, perhaps due to a read error. The read ends 3 residues early relative to the CDR3; the germline J gene fills the gap. The J gene is TRBJ2-2, the V gene TRBV4-2; 7 bases align to TRBD2. The CDR3 sequence is 16 residues long. Germline CDR1 LGHNA, CDR2 YNFKEQ. The CDR3 protein is CASSQVPSGGTGELFF. The part of the CDR3 DNA that was read is TGCGCCAGCAGCCAAGTCCCCTCGGGGGGCACCGGGGAG.

With respect to this clone: The read comes to an end 3 residues before the CDR3 does, leaving the germline J gene to fill in the end. V is TRBV7-8 and J is TRBJ2-3; possibly TRBD2 for D (6 bases). Looked up from germline, CDR1 is SGHVS and CDR2 is FQNEAQ. The CDR3 spans 13 residues. CDR3 DNA, as far as it was read: TGTGCCAGCAGCTTAACGGGGGATCAGCCG. It specifies CASSLTGDQP. The full CDR3 reads CASSLTGDQPQYF.

Of note for this clone: Read sequence stops 3 residues before the CDR3 end, and the germline J gene provides the missing end. The chain carries TRBV7-3 and TRBJ1-2, with no clear D. CDR1 SGHTA and CDR2 FQGTGA come from the germline V gene. This CDR3 has 16 residues. The CDR3 sequence is CASSFQSGGPGDTYTF. The sequenced CDR3 bases are TGTGCCAGCAGCTTCCAGAGCGGCGGCCCGGGAGATACC. Full variable domain (outside the CDR3, taken from reference TRBV7-3 and TRBJ1-2): GAGVSQTPSNKVTEKGKYVELRCDPISGHTALYWYRQSLGQGPEFLIYFQGTGAADDSGLPNDRFFAVRPEGSVSTLKIQRTERGDSAVYLCASSFQSGGPGDTYTFGSGTRLTVV.

As regards this clone: The DNA ends 3 residues before the CDR3 does, and the rest of the CDR3 is filled in from the germline J gene. V is TRBV2 and J is TRBJ2-3, with 9 nucleotides matching TRBD2. The CDR3 has 16 amino acids. Per the germline V gene, CDR1 is SNHLY and CDR2 is FYNNEI. J was trimmed by 5 bases and V by 1 base; bases with no gene match: 7. Incomplete CDR3 DNA: TGTGCCAGCAGTGAAGGGGTAGCGGGAGAATTAGATACG. Its translation is CASSEGVAGELDT. In full, the CDR3 is CASSEGVAGELDTQYF.

With respect to this clone: The DNA ends 3 residues before the CDR3 does, and the rest of the CDR3 is filled in from the germline J gene. This chain uses TRBV20-1 with TRBJ2-1; no definite D call. Germline V lookup: CDR1 DFQATT, CDR2 SNEGSKA (reference sequence). This CDR3 is 12 amino acids long. V was clipped by 2 bases and J by 4 bases, with 6 bases between them. The CDR3 spells CSARIPYNEQFF. CDR3 bases read: TGCAGTGCTAGAATCCCATACAATGAG.

Points on this clone: The missing CDR3 end, 3 residues past where the read stops, is filled in from the germline J gene. This chain links TRBV7-2 with TRBJ1-1; a weak D match, TRBD1 (6 bases). Trimming took off 4 bases at V and 5 bases at J, with 11 bases between the two ends. The length of the CDR3 is 13 residues. The germline gives CDR1 SGHTA, CDR2 FQGNSA. CDR3 amino acids: CASSSGQWTEAFF. The CDR3 bases that were read are TGTGCCAGCAGCTCGGGACAATGGACTGAA. Drawing the rest from reference TRBV7-2 and TRBJ1-1, the complete variable domain is GAGVSQSPSNKVTEKGKDVELRCDPISGHTALYWYRQSLGQGLEFLIYFQGNSAPDKSGLPSDRFSAERTGGSVSTLTIQRTQQEDSAVYLCASSSGQWTEAFFGQGTRLTVV.

As to this clone: Read sequence stops 3 residues before the CDR3 end, and the germline J gene provides the missing end. This sequence joins TRBV6-2 or TRBV6-3 and TRBJ1-2; 12 nucleotides agree with TRBD1. The CDR3 length is 15 residues. Germline V gives CDR1 MNHEY, CDR2 SVGEGT. CDR3 amino acids: CASSRSGTGGGGYTF. The sequenced part of the CDR3 DNA is TGTGCCAGCAGCCGCTCCGGGACAGGGGGCGGAGGC.

In regard to this clone: The read gets to within 3 residues of the CDR3 end, and the germline J gene fills in the rest. The V call is TRBV29-1, the J call TRBJ1-2; tentatively, D is TRBD1 (5 bases). The CDR3 is made up of 11 amino acids. Germline CDR1 and CDR2: SQVTM and ANQGSEA. CDR3 sequence reads: CSVEEKGVYTF. The sequenced part of the CDR3 DNA is TGCAGCGTTGAAGAAAAAGGGGTC.

A note on this clone: The read finishes 3 residues shy of the CDR3 end, and the germline J gene is used to complete it. This sample includes further DNA sequences coding for the same CDR3. The V gene is TRBV19, the J gene TRBJ1-1; D gene ambiguous. The V end lost 4 bases, the J end lost 7 bases, and 19 bases lay between the germline ends. Germline V gives CDR1 LNHDA, CDR2 SQIVND (reference sequence). This CDR3 has 15 amino acids. The CDR3 reads CASSTWAGGENEAFF. Incomplete CDR3 DNA: TGTGCCAGTAGTACCTGGGCAGGCGGGGAGAATGAA.

Concerning this clone itself: The read falls 3 residues short of the CDR3 end, and the missing part is taken from the germline J gene. The genes are TRBV14 and TRBJ2-6, with TRBD2 matching 14 bases. The CDR3 has 20 residues. Per germline, CDR1 SGHDN and CDR2 FVKESK. Trimming took 5 bases from V and 0 from J; bases not matched to a gene: 9. CDR3 in amino acids: CASSSGLAGADYSGANVLTF. CDR3 DNA (partial): TGTGCCAGCAGCTCGGGACTAGCGGGAGCCGATTACTCTGGGGCCAACGTC. Supplemented by reference TRBV14 and TRBJ2-6, the full variable domain reads EAGVTQFPSHSVIEKGQTVTLRCDPISGHDNLYWYRRVMGKEIKFLLHFVKESKQDESGMPNNRFLAERTGGTYSTLKVQPAELEDSGVYFCASSSGLAGADYSGANVLTFGAGSRLTVL.

To note about this clone: The read ends 3 residues early relative to the CDR3; the germline J gene fills the gap. V gene TRBV10-3 combines with J gene TRBJ2-2, with 7 nucleotides matching TRBD1. The length of the CDR3 is 13 residues. Germline V gene sequence: CDR1 ENHRY, CDR2 SYGVKD. The CDR3 loop is CAISDRGNEKLFF. The DNA read from the CDR3 is TGTGCCATCAGTGACAGGGGGAATGAAAAG.

In regard to this clone: The observed sequence ends 3 residues before the CDR3 terminus, with the missing tail filled in from the germline J gene. The chain couples TRBV7-2 to TRBJ1-2, with D unclear. The CDR3 runs 11 residues. The germline CDR1 and CDR2 sequences are SGHTA and FQGNSA. Trimming shortened V by 5 bases and J by 5 bases, and 6 bases separated the two germline ends. CDR3 region: CASSPTYGYTF. The DNA read from the CDR3 is TGTGCCAGCAGCCCGACTTATGGC.

Of note for this clone: The read halts 3 residues ahead of the CDR3 end, with the missing end drawn from the germline J gene. The V call is TRBV15, the J call TRBJ2-3, with TRBD2 identical over 8 bases. Losses at the gene ends were 4 bases for V and 4 bases for J; bases not matched to a gene: 4. The germline V gene encodes CDR1 LNHNV and CDR2 YYDKDF (reference sequence). CDR3 length: 14 residues. Incomplete CDR3 DNA: TGTGCCACCAGCAAGGGCGGGAGGTCAGATACG. Translation gives CATSKGGRSDT. The full CDR3 reads CATSKGGRSDTQYF.

As concerns this clone: The CDR3 end is not reached by the read, which stops 3 residues before it; the germline J gene fills it in. Additional DNA sequences in this sample encode the identical CDR3. This chain uses TRBV18 with TRBJ1-2, with D possibly matching TRBD1 (6 bases). CDR1 is KGHSH, CDR2 LQKENI, per germline. CDR3 length: 14 residues. The CDR3 protein is CASSPAGADNDYTF. CDR3 bases read: TGTGCCAGCTCACCCGCGGGGGCGGACAATGAC.